Below, one T cell receptor (beta chain) is given with its context. This clonotype was picked up many times. Its antigen is unknown. Base qualities are not provided; no much larger clone lies one nucleotide away. This sample was taken from a study of regulatory T cells in long-lasting Graves disease (dated by TCRdb to the early 2020s). Looking at the study overall: To count as having persistent Graves' disease, a patient had to have received antithyroid drug treatment for over 5 years with TSH receptor autoantibodies remaining persistently positive. Patients with persistent Graves' disease were compared with patients with newly diagnosed Graves' disease using TCR sequencing and RNA sequencing of peripheral blood. The study took place in China and was registered as a clinical trial. A total of some 35 samples underwent TCR sequencing, from about 13 patients with persistent Graves' disease and some 20 patients with newly diagnosed Graves' disease. Antithyroid drugs had been taken for 8.5 to 12 years on average by persistent Graves' disease patients in the clinical cohort. Paper-wide results and their limitations: The small sample size was acknowledged by the authors as a limitation that may reduce accuracy. Preferential use of TRBV28, TRBJ1-2 and TRBJ2-5 was observed in persistent disease, whereas TRBV20-1 and TRBJ2-1 were favored in newly diagnosed disease. Because the primary lesion, thyroid tissue, could not be accessed, the study looked at peripheral blood alone. Only the TCR beta chain was sequenced and analyzed. Compared with newly diagnosed patients, patients with persistent Graves' disease had lower TCR Shannon entropy and fewer highly expanded clones, which suggests clonal expansion. Patients with persistent disease shared more public clonotypes (roughly 2,900) than newly diagnosed patients did (nearly 1,000).

V drops 1 base and J drops 6 bases, leaving 10 bases in between. The CDR3 covers 15 residues, taking in both the cysteine and the phenylalanine. Only CDR3 DNA is held: 45 bases, read in frame from base 1. From the germline V gene, CDR1 is SGHTA and CDR2 is FQGNSA. The time point label, read with the paper, signifies: persistent/refractory GD, antithyroid drugs over 5 years with positive TRAb. RNA was extracted from PBMCs in TRIzol for both TCR sequencing and RNA sequencing. Graves' disease was diagnosed according to American Thyroid Association guidelines. The patients came from an endocrinology department in Xi'an, China. From each patient, 7.5 to 10 milliliters of peripheral blood was collected into an EDTA anticoagulant tube. Ficoll Paque Plus density gradient separation was used to isolate PBMCs, and no additional T cell sorting was done. An Agilent 2100 Bioanalyzer and agarose gel were used to check RNA quality, while a NanoDrop 2000 measured RNA concentration.

The library was prepared using multiplex PCR. Sequencing was performed on an Illumina HiSeq 4000. iRepertoire HTBI primers and Arm-PCR amplification of CDR3 regions were used to construct TCR beta libraries. Gel purification was performed on PCR products prior to sequencing. As for the authors' bioinformatics: Gene usage analysis of CDR3 amino acid clonotypes relied on the roughly 60 TRBV and around 13 TRBJ segments identified across samples. COPE and FqMerger were used to merge filtered high-quality paired reads into contigs. Contigs were aligned with BLAST to IMGT TRBV, TRBD and TRBJ reference genes, and CDR3 was defined per IMGT. Highly expanded clones were defined as clonotypes with a frequency above 0.1%. Repertoire diversity was measured by Shannon entropy, and V-J evenness by the Gini coefficient. A clonotype was considered public if more than one individual shared it. The public sequencing data were trimmed at Q25 with fastp and processed into clonotypes with MiXCR by TCRdb, which kept only in-frame beta chains. Rows with one shared CDR3 protein collapse into an entry with the most common genes and DNA. None of the V and J calls come from the authors' own analysis; TCRdb made them. This sample lists roughly 450,000 distinct CDR3 sequences; around a fifth were detected once. The ten largest clones add up to about 12% of the sample.

The clonotype was recovered from a female donor with Graves disease. The material was peripheral blood mononuclear cells (PBMCs), obtained when the disease was refractory, from a patient treated with antithyroid drugs. Recombination joined TRBV7-2 with TRBJ1-6; the D gene is perhaps TRBD1, from 5 matching bases. The bases read TGTGCCAGCAGCTTAGTGCCAGGGTCTAATTCACCCCTCCACTTT. Translated, this gives CASSLVPGSNSPLHF.